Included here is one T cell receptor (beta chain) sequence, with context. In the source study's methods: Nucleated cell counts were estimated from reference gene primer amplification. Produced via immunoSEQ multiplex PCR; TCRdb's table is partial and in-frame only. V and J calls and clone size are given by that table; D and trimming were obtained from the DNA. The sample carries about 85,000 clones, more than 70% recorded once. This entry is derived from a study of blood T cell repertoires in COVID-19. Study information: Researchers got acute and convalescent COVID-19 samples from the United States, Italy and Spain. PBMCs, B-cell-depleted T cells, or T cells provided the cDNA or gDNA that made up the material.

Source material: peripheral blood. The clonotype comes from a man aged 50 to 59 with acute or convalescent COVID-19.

Written as DNA, the CDR3 is TGTGCCAGTAGTACCCTTAGGACTAGCGGGAGTGGGGCCTACAATGAGCAGTTCTTC. The encoded protein is CASSTLRTSGSGAYNEQFF. The chain couples TRBV19 to TRBJ2-1; 13 bases are a match to TRBD2. With V trimmed by 4 bases and J by 2 bases, 11 bases remained unmatched. The CDR3 contains 19 residues. Per the germline V gene, CDR1 is LNHDA and CDR2 is SQIVND (reference sequence). The variable domain in full, completed from reference TRBV19 and TRBJ2-1, reads DGGITQSPKYLFRKEGQNVTLSCEQNLNHDAMYWYRQDPGQGLRLIYYSQIVNDFQKGDIAEGYSVSREKKESFPLTVTSAQKNPTAFYLCASSTLRTSGSGAYNEQFFGPGTRLTVL.